This T cell receptor beta chain stems from a study of T-cell memory formation after mild COVID-19. MiXCR, run by TCRdb on the 5' RACE reads, gives a single entry per CDR3 protein. Among around 440,000 distinct CDR3 sequences listed, over 15% were seen once. From germline, CDR1 is ENHRY and CDR2 SYGVKD. The CDR3 is 14 residues long. V dropped 4 bases and J dropped 6; count of bases not matched to a gene: 5. This sequence joins TRBV10-3 and TRBJ1-1; 10 nucleotides align to TRBD1. Sequencing input: PBMCs or a T cell subset sorted from them (not recorded which). This TCR derives from an adult woman who had mild COVID-19 (a few samples of this study predate the infection). Cell type and time point are not known. The CDR3 nucleotides read TGTGCCATCAGTGGGGGACAGGGGCCCGCTGAAGCTTTCTTT. This encodes CAISGGQGPAEAFF.